This is a list of T cell receptor beta chains from one sample in a study of CD4 and CD8 cells across lung adenocarcinoma regions. TCRdb analysed the PCR reads with MiXCR anew, one entry per CDR3 protein. The sample lists about 25,000 distinct CDR3 sequences; under 60% were seen once. Sequenced input: CD8+ T cells from the center of a lung tumor. The source is a male donor with lung adenocarcinoma. The CD4 and CD8 labels of this study may be unreliable. Each CDR3 is given with its conserved first and last residue. Each record gives: clone size, D gene, J gene, V gene, CDR3 protein, CDR3 DNA. A D gene is named only where the DNA matches it firmly. Expanded clones get a size class; other rows say once, few or many, or leave the size out.

clone size: -; D gene: TRBD2; J gene: TRBJ2-1; V gene: TRBV29-1; CDR3 protein: CSASGSYNEQFF; CDR3 DNA: TGCAGCGCCAGCGGGAGTTACAATGAGCAGTTCTTC
clone size: many; D gene: -; J gene: TRBJ2-7; V gene: TRBV6-5; CDR3 protein: CASSLLDRTYEQYF; CDR3 DNA: TGTGCCAGCAGCCTCCTGGACAGAACCTACGAGCAGTACTTC
clone size: -; D gene: -; J gene: TRBJ2-4; V gene: TRBV10-3; CDR3 protein: CVSGLGAKNTQYF; CDR3 DNA: TGCGTCTCGGGGCTGGGAGCCAAAAACACGCAGTATTTC
clone size: -; D gene: -; J gene: TRBJ2-4; V gene: TRBV10-2; CDR3 protein: CARGLCSRDTQYF; CDR3 DNA: TGCGCCAGGGGGCTGTGTAGCAGAGATACTCAGTACTTC
clone size: -; D gene: -; J gene: TRBJ2-5; V gene: TRBV7-6; CDR3 protein: CAGSGCGGPDTQYF; CDR3 DNA: TGTGCGGGGAGCGGGTGCGGTGGCCCAGATACCCAGTACTTC
clone size: -; D gene: TRBD2; J gene: TRBJ2-3; V gene: TRBV29-1; CDR3 protein: CSVGTSKADTQYF; CDR3 DNA: TGCAGCGTCGGGACTAGCAAGGCAGATACGCAGTATTTT
clone size: -; D gene: -; J gene: TRBJ2-7; V gene: TRBV6-1; CDR3 protein: CASSIWGGYEQYF; CDR3 DNA: TGTGCCAGCAGTATCTGGGGAGGCTACGAGCAGTACTTC
clone size: -; D gene: -; J gene: TRBJ2-5; V gene: TRBV6-1; CDR3 protein: CASRATSTDYRAMETQYF; CDR3 DNA: TGTGCCAGCAGGGCAACTTCGACAGACTATAGAGCGATGGAGACCCAGTACTTC
clone size: -; D gene: -; J gene: TRBJ2-3; V gene: TRBV10-2; CDR3 protein: CASGGHGGGDGETQYF; CDR3 DNA: TGCGCCAGCGGGGGGCACGGGGGAGGTGACGGAGAGACGCAGTATTTC
clone size: once; D gene: TRBD1; J gene: TRBJ2-3; V gene: TRBV6-1; CDR3 protein: CGSRGLSGKDTQYF; CDR3 DNA: TGTGGCAGCAGGGGGCTGTCAGGCAAAGACACGCAGTATTTC
clone size: -; D gene: -; J gene: TRBJ2-5; V gene: TRBV6-1; CDR3 protein: CASSTDANSQETQYF; CDR3 DNA: TGTGCCAGCAGTACAGACGCCAACTCCCAAGAGACCCAGTACTTC
clone size: -; D gene: -; J gene: TRBJ2-1; V gene: TRBV20-1; CDR3 protein: CSARSGNLGNEQFF; CDR3 DNA: TGCAGTGCTAGATCGGGTAATTTAGGGAATGAGCAGTTCTTC
clone size: few; D gene: TRBD2; J gene: TRBJ2-3; V gene: TRBV7-6; CDR3 protein: CASSLAGLAGGPMTDTQYF; CDR3 DNA: TGTGCCAGCAGCTTAGCGGGACTAGCGGGAGGGCCAATGACAGATACGCAGTATTTT
clone size: -; D gene: TRBD1; J gene: TRBJ2-1; V gene: TRBV3-1; CDR3 protein: CASSRGQERSMQFF; CDR3 DNA: TGTGCCAGCAGCAGGGGACAGGAGCGTTCTATGCAGTTCTTC
clone size: -; D gene: -; J gene: TRBJ2-2; V gene: TRBV6-5; CDR3 protein: CASRYRGSNTGELFF; CDR3 DNA: TGTGCCAGCCGCTACCGCGGGTCGAACACCGGGGAGCTGTTTTTT
clone size: -; D gene: -; J gene: TRBJ2-7; V gene: TRBV6-1; CDR3 protein: CAGKGVRDTDTQYF; CDR3 DNA: TGTGCGGGCAAGGGGGTCCGAGACACAGATACGCAGTACTTC
clone size: few; D gene: TRBD2; J gene: TRBJ2-5; V gene: TRBV20-1; CDR3 protein: CSAVSPSGRRRETQYF; CDR3 DNA: TGCAGTGCCGTATCTCCTAGCGGGAGGCGAAGAGAGACCCAGTACTTC
clone size: few; D gene: TRBD2; J gene: TRBJ2-2; V gene: TRBV6-1; CDR3 protein: CASVPQAGTGELFF; CDR3 DNA: TGTGCCAGCGTCCCGCAAGCGGGAACCGGGGAGCTGTTTTTT
clone size: once; D gene: -; J gene: TRBJ2-5; V gene: TRBV27; CDR3 protein: CASSTQLGIRGRVQETQYF; CDR3 DNA: TGTGCCAGCAGTACCCAATTGGGGATACGGGGACGGGTCCAAGAGACGCAGTACTTC
clone size: -; D gene: TRBD1; J gene: TRBJ1-1; V gene: TRBV4-1; CDR3 protein: CASSQVGGTGAFF; CDR3 DNA: TGCGCCAGCAGCCAAGTGGGTGGGACAGGGGCTTTCTTT
clone size: few; D gene: -; J gene: TRBJ2-3; V gene: TRBV6-1; CDR3 protein: CASRIGWAVTDTQYF; CDR3 DNA: TGTGCCTCTCGCATTGGGTGGGCGGTTACAGATACGCAGTATTTT
clone size: few; D gene: -; J gene: TRBJ2-2; V gene: TRBV14; CDR3 protein: CASSQEGPPGELFF; CDR3 DNA: TGTGCCAGCAGCCAAGAGGGCCCGCCCGGGGAGCTGTTTTTT
clone size: once; D gene: TRBD2; J gene: TRBJ2-1; V gene: TRBV20-1; CDR3 protein: CSGILAGGTYEQFF; CDR3 DNA: TGCAGTGGCATCCTAGCGGGAGGAACCTACGAGCAGTTCTTC
clone size: many; D gene: -; J gene: TRBJ2-3; V gene: TRBV4-1; CDR3 protein: CASSQDWAGPRADTQYF; CDR3 DNA: TGCGCCAGCAGCCAAGATTGGGCAGGCCCCCGGGCAGATACGCAGTATTTT
clone size: -; D gene: -; J gene: TRBJ2-1; V gene: TRBV6-1; CDR3 protein: CASKRGRQPDTQYF; CDR3 DNA: TGTGCCAGCAAACGGGGACGTCAACCAGATACCCAGTACTTT
clone size: -; D gene: -; J gene: TRBJ2-5; V gene: TRBV20-1; CDR3 protein: CSASTRETQETQYF; CDR3 DNA: TGCAGTGCTTCGACCCGGGAGACCCAAGAGACCCAGTACTTC
clone size: -; D gene: -; J gene: TRBJ2-3; V gene: TRBV3-1; CDR3 protein: CASSLAMRTDTQYF; CDR3 DNA: TGTGCCAGCAGCCTAGCTATGAGGACAGATACGCAGTATTTT
clone size: -; D gene: -; J gene: TRBJ2-7; V gene: TRBV4-2; CDR3 protein: CASSQVPPEEQYF; CDR3 DNA: TGTGCCAGCAGCCAAGTACCCCCGGAGGAGCAGTACTTC